Listed below are T cell receptor beta chains from one sample, sequenced in a study of CD8 T cells in Susac syndrome. Via MiXCR, TCRdb re-called the immunoSEQ multiplex PCR reads, giving one row per CDR3 protein. This repertoire shows around 110,000 distinct CDR3 sequences, 85% to 95% found once; its top ten account for more than 0.25%. Material: CD8+ T cells from PBMCs. These receptors originate from a human donor with Susac syndrome. CDR3s include the opening cysteine and the closing phenylalanine or tryptophan. D genes are given only for firm matches. Clone size is not always given. Where it is, it says once, few, many or a class for expanded clones.

>TRBJ2-5|TRBV9|-|-
TGTGCCAGCAGCATGACAGTACAAGAGACCCAGTACTTC
CASSMTVQETQYF
>TRBJ2-7|TRBV2|-|-
TGTGCCAGCAGTGAATCGACCTACGAGCAGTACTTC
CASSESTYEQYF
>TRBJ1-2|TRBV6-6|-|-
TGTGCCAGCAGTTACACCACAGAGGGGTTGGGAGGCTACACCTTC
CASSYTTEGLGGYTF
>TRBJ2-1|TRBV6-2/TRBV6-3|-|-
TGTGCCAGCAGTTACTCCTTGGACGCCGATCTAATGAATGAGCAGTTCTTC
CASSYSLDADLMNEQFF
>TRBJ1-2|TRBV9|-|-
TGTGCCAGCAGGGGGATGACAGCCGCTAACTATGGCTACACCTTC
CASRGMTAANYGYTF
>TRBJ1-2|TRBV20-1|-|-
TGCAGTGCTAGGCGGACAGATACTAACTATGGCTACACCTTC
CSARRTDTNYGYTF
>TRBJ1-2|TRBV12-3/TRBV12-4|TRBD1|-
TGTGCCAGCACCCCGGGACAGGGTAACTATGGCTACACCTTC
CASTPGQGNYGYTF
>TRBJ2-5|TRBV2|TRBD2|once
TGTGCCGGAGGCGGGGGTTACGAGTCGGAGACCCAGTACTTC
CAGGGGYESETQYF
>TRBJ1-2|TRBV4-3|-|-
TGCGCCAGCAGCCAAGAAGGAGGCAGCTATGGCTACACCTTC
CASSQEGGSYGYTF
>TRBJ2-7|TRBV3-1|-|-
TGTGCCAGCAGCCGCCTCGCGCCCTCCTACGAGCAGTACTTC
CASSRLAPSYEQYF
>TRBJ1-2|TRBV14|-|-
TGTGCCAGCAGCCAAGCACGGATCTATGGCTACACCTTC
CASSQARIYGYTF
>TRBJ1-1|TRBV30|-|-
TGTGCCTGGAGTGTAGGGGGGGGTACTGAAGCTTTCTTT
CAWSVGGGTEAFF
>TRBJ1-5|TRBV9|-|-
TGTGCCAGCAGCCCCGGCAGGAGCAATCAGCCCCAGCATTTT
CASSPGRSNQPQHF
>TRBJ1-1|TRBV3-1|-|-
TGTGCCAGCAGCCAAGTACAGAACACTGAAGCTTTCTTT
CASSQVQNTEAFF
>TRBJ2-7|TRBV5-4|-|-
TGTGCCAGCAGCCTGGACGGAGGTGTATACGAGCAGTACTTC
CASSLDGGVYEQYF
>TRBJ2-2|TRBV19|-|-
TGTGCCAGTAGTATAGATTGGCAGGGCTCCGGGGAGCTGTTTTTT
CASSIDWQGSGELFF
>TRBJ1-2|TRBV6-6|-|-
TGTGCCACCCCGGGGTCCTATGGCTACACCTTC
CATPGSYGYTF
>TRBJ2-7|TRBV20-1|-|once
TGCAGTGCAAGCAGGCAGGACTCCTACGAGCAGTACTTC
CSASRQDSYEQYF
>TRBJ1-1|TRBV19|-|-
TGTGCCAGTACCCCGTTTGAAGGGGACACTGAAGCTTTCTTT
CASTPFEGDTEAFF
>TRBJ1-6|TRBV11-2|-|-
TGTGCCAGCAGCTTATACAGGCGCCGCGATTCACCCCTCCACTTT
CASSLYRRRDSPLHF
>TRBJ1-1|TRBV12-3/TRBV12-4|TRBD1|-
TGTGCCAGCAGTACCCGGGACAGAATCAACACTGAAGCTTTCTTT
CASSTRDRINTEAFF
>TRBJ2-3|TRBV4-3|TRBD2|-
TGCGCCAGCAGCCAAGACCCAGCGGGGGGAGATACGCAGTATTTT
CASSQDPAGGDTQYF
>TRBJ2-5|TRBV6-1|-|-
TGTGCCAGCTTAGGGGGGGGGTCGGAGACCCAGTACTTC
CASLGGGSETQYF
>TRBJ2-1|TRBV29-1|TRBD1|-
TGCAGCGTCGCGGGGGACCCGGGACAGGGTGGTGAGCAGTTCTTC
CSVAGDPGQGGEQFF
>TRBJ2-7|TRBV27|-|-
TGTGCCAGCAGTTTATTGTACGGATCCTACGAGCAGTACTTC
CASSLLYGSYEQYF
>TRBJ2-7|TRBV13|TRBD1|-
TGTGCCAGCAGCTTGGAGGGGACAGGGTTATACGAGCAGTACTTC
CASSLEGTGLYEQYF
>TRBJ1-5|TRBV4-1|TRBD1|once
TGCGCTACAGGGGCCGCCCCTTATAGCAATCAGCCCCAGCATTTT
CATGAAPYSNQPQHF
>TRBJ1-5|TRBV5-4|TRBD1|once
TGTGCCAGCATCTCCGACAGGGCCCCTAATCAGCCCCAGCATTTT
CASISDRAPNQPQHF
>TRBJ1-5|TRBV29-1|-|-
TGCAGCCCGGGCTGGTGGCCCCAGCATTTT
CSPGWWPQHF
>TRBJ2-5|TRBV11-2|TRBD2|-
TGTGCCAGCAGCCCGGGGGGGACCCAGTACTTC
CASSPGGTQYF
>TRBJ2-5|TRBV27|TRBD1|once
TGTGCCAGCAGGCCGGGACAGGGGTACCAAGAGACCCAGTACTTC
CASRPGQGYQETQYF
>TRBJ2-7|TRBV13|-|-
TGTGCCAGCAGCTCCAGGAAACTTTCCTACGAGCAGTACTTC
CASSSRKLSYEQYF
>TRBJ1-1|TRBV29-1|-|-
TGCAGCTCATACGAGAACACTGAAGCTTTCTTT
CSSYENTEAFF
>TRBJ2-1|TRBV5-5|-|-
TGTGCCAGCAGCTTAATCGGGGGCCGACATGAGCAGTTCTTC
CASSLIGGRHEQFF
>TRBJ2-2|TRBV29-1|TRBD1|-
TGCAGCGTCGGAACAGGGGGCGCGGACGGGGAGCTGTTTTTT
CSVGTGGADGELFF
>TRBJ2-7|TRBV9|-|-
TGTGCCAGCAGCCCGGACACCCTCTACGAGCAGTACTTC
CASSPDTLYEQYF
>TRBJ1-4|TRBV30|TRBD1|-
TGTGCCTGGAATTACAGGGGGCCTACTAATGAAAAACTGTTTTTT
CAWNYRGPTNEKLFF
>TRBJ2-5|TRBV7-9|-|-
TGTGCCAGCAGCCCACCTCTGTTGGAGACCCAGTACTTC
CASSPPLLETQYF
>TRBJ2-1|TRBV5-1|TRBD2|-
TGCGCCAGCAGCTTTAGCGGGGGGGACATCAATGAGCAGTTCTTC
CASSFSGGDINEQFF
>TRBJ2-3|TRBV12-5|TRBD1|-
TGTGCTAGTGGCCAGGGACAGGGAACAGATACGCAGTATTTT
CASGQGQGTDTQYF
>TRBJ1-6|TRBV27|TRBD1|-
TGTGTCAGCAGGGTGACAGGGGGAAATTCACCCCTCCACTTT
CVSRVTGGNSPLHF
>TRBJ1-1|TRBV9|-|-
TGTGCCAGCAGCGTTTTCGGAACCACTGAAGCTTTCTTT
CASSVFGTTEAFF
>TRBJ1-6|TRBV6-5|-|few
TGTGCCAGCAGTTACTCGGGGGACTATAATTCACCCCTCCACTTT
CASSYSGDYNSPLHF